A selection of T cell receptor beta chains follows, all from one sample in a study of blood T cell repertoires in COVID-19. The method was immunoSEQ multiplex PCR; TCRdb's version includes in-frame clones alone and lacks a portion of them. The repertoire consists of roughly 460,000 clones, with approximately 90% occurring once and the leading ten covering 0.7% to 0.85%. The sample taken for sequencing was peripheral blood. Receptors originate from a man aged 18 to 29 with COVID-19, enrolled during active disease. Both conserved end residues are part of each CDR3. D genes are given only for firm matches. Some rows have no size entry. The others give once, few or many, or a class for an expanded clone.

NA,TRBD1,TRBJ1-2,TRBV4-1,TGCGCCAGCAGCCAAACAGGGGCCTATGGCTACACCTTC,CASSQTGAYGYTF
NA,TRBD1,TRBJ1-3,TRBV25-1,TGTGCCAGCAGTCCGGGACAGGGATCTGGAAACACCATATATTTT,CASSPGQGSGNTIYF
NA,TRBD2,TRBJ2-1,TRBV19,TGTGCCAGTGGGACGGGAGGGCCCTACAATGAGCAGTTCTTC,CASGTGGPYNEQFF
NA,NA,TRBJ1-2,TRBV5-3,TGTGCCAGAAGCTTGGGATGGACTGCCCAGCGCTACACCTTC,CARSLGWTAQRYTF
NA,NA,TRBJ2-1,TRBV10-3,TGTGCCATCAGGACAGATAAGGGGCAGTTCTTC,CAIRTDKGQFF
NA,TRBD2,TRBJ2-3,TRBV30,TGTGCCTGGGGCATAGCGGGAGTCTCAGATACGCAGTATTTT,CAWGIAGVSDTQYF
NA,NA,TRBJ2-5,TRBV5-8,TGTGCCAGCAGCCTGACCAGGGGGGATGAGACCCAGTACTTC,CASSLTRGDETQYF
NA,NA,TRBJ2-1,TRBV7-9,TGTGCCAGCAGCCCTAGTGGGGGGGCAAATGAGCAGTTCTTC,CASSPSGGANEQFF
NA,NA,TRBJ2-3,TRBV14,TGTGCCAGCAGCCAAAACTTGGGAGGAGATACGCAGTATTTT,CASSQNLGGDTQYF
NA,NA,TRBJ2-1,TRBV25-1,TGTGCCAGCGTCCCGGTGGTCTACAATGAGCAGTTCTTC,CASVPVVYNEQFF
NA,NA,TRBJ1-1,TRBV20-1,TGCAGTGCTTGCGGTGACACTGAAGCTTTCTTT,CSACGDTEAFF
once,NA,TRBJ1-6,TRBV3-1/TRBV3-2,TGTGCCAGCAGCCAAGATTTCGCCGGTACCCTCCACTTT,CASSQDFAGTLHF
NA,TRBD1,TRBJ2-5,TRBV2,TGTGCCACTCGGGACAGGGGGGAGACCCAGTACTTC,CATRDRGETQYF
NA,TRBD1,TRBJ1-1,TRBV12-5,TGTGCTAGTGGTTTCTTGGGACAGGTGAACACTGAAGCTTTCTTT,CASGFLGQVNTEAFF
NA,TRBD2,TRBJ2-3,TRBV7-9,TGTGCCAGCACCGGCGATGCGGCTAGCGGAGTTACAGATACGCAGTATTTT,CASTGDAASGVTDTQYF
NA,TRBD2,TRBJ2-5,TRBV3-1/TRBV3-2,TGTGCCAGCAGCCAAGATAGTTGGACTAGCGGGGGATCGCGGGCCCAGTACTTC,CASSQDSWTSGGSRAQYF
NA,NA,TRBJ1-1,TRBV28,TGTGCCAGCATCCTACCGGGAGACGAAGCTTTCTTT,CASILPGDEAFF
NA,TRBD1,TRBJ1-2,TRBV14,TGTGCCAGCAGCCAGGCCGGGACAGGCGCCCCAGGAAGCTACACCTTC,CASSQAGTGAPGSYTF
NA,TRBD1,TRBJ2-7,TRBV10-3,TGTGCCATCAGTGATCAGGGGGCAAAAACCTACGAGCAGTACTTC,CAISDQGAKTYEQYF
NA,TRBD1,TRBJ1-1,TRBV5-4,TGTGCCAGCAGCTCACAGGGGATTGAAGCTTTCTTT,CASSSQGIEAFF
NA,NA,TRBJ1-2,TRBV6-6,TGTGCCAGCAGTTATCTAGATGGCTACACCTTC,CASSYLDGYTF
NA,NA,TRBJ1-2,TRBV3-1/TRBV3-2,TGTGCCAGCAGCCAAGAGGCACGTGGCTACACCTTC,CASSQEARGYTF
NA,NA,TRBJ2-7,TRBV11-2,TGTGCCAGCAGCTTAGATCTGACCGGGAATATCTACGAGCAGTACTTC,CASSLDLTGNIYEQYF
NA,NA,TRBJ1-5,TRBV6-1,TGTGCCAGCAGTGAACAGTCCCTTTTCAATCAGCCCCAGCATTTT,CASSEQSLFNQPQHF
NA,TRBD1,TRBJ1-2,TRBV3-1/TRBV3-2,TGTGCCAGCAGCCACCGGGACAGGGGGCTAAACTATGGCTACACCTTC,CASSHRDRGLNYGYTF
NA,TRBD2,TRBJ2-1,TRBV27,TGTGCCAGCAGTTTATATTCCACTAGCGGGGGCAAGGTTGAGCAGTTCTTC,CASSLYSTSGGKVEQFF
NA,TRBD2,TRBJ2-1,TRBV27,TGTGCCAGCAGGACTAGCGGGAGCTCCTACAATGAGCAGTTCTTC,CASRTSGSSYNEQFF
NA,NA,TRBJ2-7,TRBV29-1,TGCAGCGTTGTGTCCGGGGGGCGGGGCGAGCAGTACTTC,CSVVSGGRGEQYF
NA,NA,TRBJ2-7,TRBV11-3,TGTGCCAGCAGCTTAGAGGCGGCTGGGGCTCTAATCGAGCAGTACTTC,CASSLEAAGALIEQYF